This T cell receptor (beta chain) was identified during a study of blood T cell repertoires in COVID-19. Study as a whole: The analysed material was cDNA or gDNA that came from T cells, B-cell-depleted T cells, or PBMCs.

Authors' processing steps: Reference gene primers were amplified, and this amplification served to estimate nucleated cell counts. Only in-frame clones appear in the TCRdb table, and some are missing; sequencing was by immunoSEQ multiplex PCR. V and J calls and clone size follow that table, whereas D and trimming were derived from the DNA. This table holds around 39,000 clones, 81% found once. Germline CDR1 and CDR2: LNHDA and SQIVND (reference sequence). This CDR3 spans 13 amino acids. V was clipped by 5 bases and J by 6 bases, with 11 bases between them. The sequence was collected from an elderly man with active or convalescent COVID-19. This chain uses TRBV19 with TRBJ1-5, with TRBD1 as a possible D gene (5 bases). Sequencing was performed on peripheral blood. CDR3 region: CASSVQGSQPQHF. CDR3 DNA: TGTGCCAGTAGTGTGCAGGGTAGTCAGCCCCAGCATTTT.